What follows are 15 T cell receptor beta chains derived from one specimen sequenced in a study of blood T cell repertoires in COVID-19. TCRdb keeps only in-frame clones here, not all; method: immunoSEQ multiplex PCR. The sample contains around 170,000 clones, under 85% of which appear only once. Sequencing used PBMCs or T cells enriched from blood (not recorded which). All receptors come from a man aged 50-59 years who had recovered from COVID-19.

In this sample, this clone turned up a few times. This chain connects TRBV27 to TRBJ1-6; 8 bases match TRBD1. V lost 9 bases and J lost 0; bases outside the gene matches: 10. Germline V gene sequence: CDR1 MNHEY, CDR2 SMNVEV (reference sequence). CDR3 size: 17 residues. The CDR3 here is CASRLQGAGSYNSPLHF. The CDR3 DNA follows: TGTGCCAGTAGACTCCAGGGGGCGGGCTCCTATAATTCACCCCTCCACTTT.

This chain links TRBV7-9 with TRBJ1-1; D is ambiguous. V lost 2 bases and J 1 base, leaving 14 bases between the germline ends. The CDR3 is made up of 16 amino acids. The germline V gene has CDR1 SEHNR and CDR2 FQNEAQ (reference sequence). In nucleotides, the CDR3 is TGTGCCAGCAGCTTACCTGAGAGCCGGTGGAACACTGAAGCTTTCTTT. As protein: CASSLPESRWNTEAFF.

This clone was seen only a few times. This sample also contains other DNA sequences that code for the same CDR3. The chain employs TRBV27 and TRBJ1-5; tentative D call: TRBD1 (5 bases). CDR3 length: 15 residues. V lost 6 bases to trimming and J lost 0 bases, with 12 bases between them. Germline CDR1 reads MNHEY; CDR2 reads SMNVEV (reference sequence). CDR3 in amino acids: CASRPGTASNQPQHF. The CDR3 nucleotides read TGTGCCAGCAGACCGGGGACTGCTAGCAATCAGCCCCAGCATTTT.

In its sample, this clone was seen a few times. The genes are TRBV27 and TRBJ1-1; 8 bases are a match to TRBD1. Germline CDR1 MNHEY, CDR2 SMNVEV (reference sequence). Trimming removed 6 bases from V and 3 bases from J; junction bases left unmatched: 15. The CDR3 contains 17 residues. CDR3 coding DNA: TGTGCCAGCAGCCTCCTCCCAGACAGGGGAGGGTACACTGAAGCTTTCTTT. This sequence encodes CASSLLPDRGGYTEAFF.

The chain combines TRBV2 with TRBJ2-3; 8 bases match TRBD2. The germline V gene encodes CDR1 SNHLY and CDR2 FYNNEI. V lost 6 bases, J lost 0 bases, and 8 bases stayed unmatched. The CDR3 spans 16 residues. CDR3 sequence reads: CASSPTSGSSTDTQYF. CDR3 sequence (DNA): TGTGCCAGCAGCCCTACTAGCGGCTCTAGCACAGATACGCAGTATTTT.

The V and J genes are TRBV19 and TRBJ1-2, with D possibly matching TRBD1 (5 bases). The CDR3 extends over 16 amino acids. V lost 7 bases, J lost 4 bases, and 22 bases lay in between. Looked up from germline, CDR1 is LNHDA and CDR2 is SQIVND (reference sequence). This CDR3 is CASTLGGGTPVYGYTF. In nucleotides, the CDR3 is TGTGCCAGTACCCTCGGCGGGGGGACGCCCGTCTATGGCTACACCTTC.

This sequence joins TRBV7-8 and TRBJ1-1, with a weak D call TRBD1 (5 bases). The V gene's germline CDR1 is SGHVS and CDR2 FQNEAQ. V was cut by 5 bases and J by 2 bases, with 15 bases left in between. CDR3 length: 15 amino acids. Here the CDR3 DNA reads TGTGCCAGCAGCATCACCGTGGGGGGTAACACTGAAGCTTTCTTT. Its translation: CASSITVGGNTEAFF.

The V and J genes are TRBV12-3 or TRBV12-4 and TRBJ2-4; no firm D call. V was shortened by 5 bases and J by 5 bases, with 10 bases between the two germline ends. This CDR3 is built from 13 residues. The CDR3: CASSPTSENIQYF. CDR3 bases: TGTGCCAGCAGTCCTACTTCTGAAAACATTCAGTACTTC.

This chain joins TRBV19 and TRBJ1-2; D not resolved. Per germline, CDR1 LNHDA and CDR2 SQIVND (reference sequence). Between the trimmed V and J ends, which lost 6 bases and 3 bases, there was a span of 20 bases. This CDR3 has 16 amino acids. The CDR3 protein is CASRPRNPTRDYGYTF. Here the CDR3 DNA reads TGTGCCAGTAGGCCCCGGAACCCTACTCGGGACTATGGCTACACCTTC.

This CDR3 is CASSPQGARYSPLHF. DNA for the CDR3: TGTGCCAGCAGCCCCCAGGGGGCGCGTTATTCACCCCTCCACTTT. The chain combines TRBV27 with TRBJ1-6; 8 positions agree with TRBD1. V trimming: 6 bases; J trimming: 8 bases; junction bases outside the gene matches: 9. Germline V lookup: CDR1 MNHEY, CDR2 SMNVEV (reference sequence). The CDR3 covers 15 residues.

The rearrangement uses TRBV7-2 and TRBJ2-1; 10 bases agree with TRBD2. This CDR3 contains 16 residues. The V segment lost 0 bases and the J segment 9 bases; nucleotides outside the gene matches: 8. The germline V gene encodes CDR1 SGHTA and CDR2 FQGNSA. The CDR3 region is CASSLARTSGGGEQFF. The CDR3 region has the DNA TGTGCCAGCAGCTTAGCCCGGACTAGCGGAGGGGGTGAGCAGTTCTTC.

The CDR3 DNA sequence: TGTGCCAGCAGTCGAGGCCAGGGGGCGCCTGCCACCTTC. As protein: CASSRGQGAPATF. The V and J genes are TRBV6-5 and TRBJ1-2; 8 bases align to TRBD1. J lost 13 bases, V lost 5 bases, and 12 bases had no gene match. The germline gives CDR1 MNHEY, CDR2 SVGAGI. This CDR3 is built from 13 residues.

The chain couples TRBV7-2 to TRBJ1-2, with D perhaps TRBD1 (6 bases). CDR1 SGHTA and CDR2 FQGNSA come from the germline V gene. CDR3 length: 15 amino acids. V dropped 9 bases and J dropped 0 bases, with 17 bases sitting between them. This CDR3 is CASLPSDRTNYGYTF. CDR3 coding DNA: TGTGCCAGTTTGCCCTCCGACAGGACTAACTATGGCTACACCTTC.

This clone turned up a few times. This chain connects TRBV7-8 to TRBJ1-6, with D maybe TRBD1 (5 bases). Germline loops: CDR1 SGHVS, CDR2 FQNEAQ. The V and J ends lost 3 bases and 10 bases respectively, with 16 bases between them. CDR3 length equals 15 residues. The CDR3 coding sequence is TGTGCCAGCAGCTTCGAGACCGGCGGGGGGTCACCCCTCCACTTT. Translating gives CASSFETGGGSPLHF.

The chain combines TRBV30 with TRBJ2-1; D might be TRBD2 (5 bases). The germline V gene encodes CDR1 GTSNPN and CDR2 SVGIG (reference sequence). The CDR3 contains 11 residues. The V gene lost 2 bases and the J gene lost 8 bases, with 7 bases spanning the gap. CDR3 nucleotides: TGTGCCTGGAGTCCGAGGGATGAGCAGTTCTTC. It encodes CAWSPRDEQFF.